The 23 T cell receptor beta chains given below trace back to one sample, sequenced in a study of blood T cells in healthy people across ages. A second PCR, run for about 7 to 11 cycles, used a sample-barcoded 5' primer plus a J-beta primer mix. Using its own MiXCR run on the 5' RACE reads, TCRdb lists one record per CDR3 protein. This table holds over 1,300,000 distinct CDR3 sequences, around 59% found once. Input material: blood. The receptors shown here come from a man between 18 and 35 years old in good health.

Regarding this clonotype: The junction does not match germline at one end; this may be a read error. The chain has TRBV4-3 and TRBJ2-5; D is unclear. The J call may be mistaken, given a closer DNA end match to TRBJ2-7. From germline, CDR1 is LGHNA and CDR2 YSLEER. This CDR3 comprises 14 residues. CDR3 sequence: CAGSQESRTDEQYF. CDR3 nucleotide sequence: TGCGCCGGCAGCCAAGAATCCAGGACGGACGAGCAGTACTTC.

This clonotype is a singleton in its sample. The J gene is TRBJ1-1, the V gene TRBV2, with D perhaps TRBD1 (6 bases). The CDR3 runs 13 residues. CDR1 is SNHLY, CDR2 FYNNEI, per germline. Trimming pared 4 bases from V and 7 bases from J, leaving 13 bases between. The CDR3 region is CASSVVRGGEAFF. Here the CDR3 DNA reads TGTGCCAGCAGTGTGGTCAGGGGCGGTGAAGCTTTCTTT. The full variable domain, in which reference TRBV2 and TRBJ1-1 provide the parts outside the CDR3, is EPEVTQTPSHQVTQMGQEVILRCVPISNHLYFYWYRQILGQKVEFLVSFYNNEISEKSEIFDDQFSVERPDGSNFTLKIRSTKLEDSAMYFCASSVVRGGEAFFGQGTRLTVV.

This chain links TRBV20-1 with TRBJ1-2; D not resolved. V dropped 5 bases and J dropped 0 bases, with 7 bases sitting between them. This CDR3 comprises 12 residues. CDR1 and CDR2 from the germline V gene are DFQATT and SNEGSKA (reference sequence). CDR3 in amino acids: CSAVSPNYGYTF. DNA of the CDR3: TGCAGTGCTGTATCTCCTAACTATGGCTACACCTTC.

The J gene is TRBJ2-7, the V gene TRBV4-2; D remains ambiguous. The CDR3 has 13 amino acids. Trimming left V 6 bases short and J 0 bases short, with 9 bases between. The germline V gene has CDR1 LGHNA and CDR2 YNFKEQ. CDR3 protein: CASRDPSSYEQYF. CDR3 DNA: TGTGCCAGCAGGGATCCGTCCTCCTACGAGCAGTACTTC.

The V gene is TRBV12-3 or TRBV12-4, the J gene TRBJ2-2; a weak D match, TRBD2 (6 bases). The V and J ends lost 3 bases and 7 bases respectively, with 12 bases between them. The CDR3 loop spans 14 amino acids. The CDR3: CASSLEGAIGELFF. CDR3 bases: TGTGCCAGCAGTTTGGAGGGCGCCATCGGGGAGCTGTTTTTT.

The rearrangement joins TRBV24-1 to TRBJ2-3; 7 nucleotides line up with TRBD2. Germline CDR1 and CDR2: KGHDR and SFDVKD. The length of the CDR3 is 15 residues. The junction had 5 bases not matched to a gene; V was cut back by 5 bases and J by 1 base. CDR3 bases: TGTGCCACCAGTGCCTACGGACTAGGCACAGATACGCAGTATTTT. It codes for CATSAYGLGTDTQYF.

The table lists this clonotype with a few counts. The chain uses TRBV20-1 and TRBJ2-5; D call uncertain. CDR1 is DFQATT and CDR2 is SNEGSKA in the germline V gene (reference sequence). V gave up 0 bases and J gave up 1 base, with 6 bases separating them. CDR3 size: 13 residues. CDR3 amino acids: CSARENLQETQYF. CDR3 sequence (DNA): TGCAGTGCTAGAGAGAATCTCCAAGAGACCCAGTACTTC.

This clonotype was found many times. This sequence joins TRBV21-1 and TRBJ2-1; no DNA check was done on the table's D call, TRBD1. TRBV21-1 is marked as a pseudogene. CDR3 size: 13 residues. Written as DNA, the CDR3 is TGTGCCAGCAGCAAATCAGGTGGGGGTGAGCAGTTCTTC. Amino acids: CASSKSGGGEQFF.

This clonotype was detected a few times. The chain recombines TRBV25-1 with TRBJ2-5; D is possibly TRBD1 (6 bases). Germline CDR1 reads MGHDK; CDR2 reads SYGVNS. With 3 bases removed from V and 0 bases from J, the gap between germline ends came to 11 bases. This CDR3 region has 15 residues. The CDR3 DNA reads TGTGCCAGCAGTGACCTGGGACATAACCAAGAGACCCAGTACTTC. Translating gives CASSDLGHNQETQYF.

This chain links TRBV12-3 or TRBV12-4 with TRBJ2-3; no clear D. The CDR3 contains 13 residues. V was clipped by 7 bases and J by 2 bases, with 10 bases between them. Here the CDR3 reads CASTPRDTDTQYF. CDR3 nucleotides: TGTGCCAGCACCCCTAGGGACACAGATACGCAGTATTTT.

About this clonotype: Relative to the germline gene, one junction end is altered; a read error may explain this. This chain uses TRBV11-3 with TRBJ2-1, with D hard to call. The length of the CDR3 is 12 residues. The germline V gene encodes CDR1 SGHNT and CDR2 YENEEA. For the CDR3, the DNA is TGCGCCAGCAGCGTCGACTCACCCGAGCAGTTCTTC. Its translation: CASSVDSPEQFF.

This clonotype was picked up a small number of times. The CDR3 DNA follows: TGCGCCAGCAGCTTACGACCCGGACTAACGACAGATACGCAGTATTTT. It encodes CASSLRPGLTTDTQYF. This chain links TRBV5-1 with TRBJ2-3; D may be TRBD2 (6 bases). The V and J ends lost 2 bases and 3 bases respectively, with 16 bases between them. CDR1 is SGHRS and CDR2 is YFSETQ in the germline V gene. The CDR3 length is 16 residues.

This clonotype has a handful of counts. CDR3 loop: CSVDLRGDPRETQYF. For the CDR3, the DNA is TGCAGCGTTGACCTCCGGGGGGACCCTCGAGAGACCCAGTACTTC. The chain carries TRBV29-1 and TRBJ2-5; 7 nucleotides line up with TRBD2. CDR3 length: 15 residues. With 3 bases clipped from V and 4 bases from J, the junction kept 11 bases outside the gene matches. Germline lookup yields CDR1 SQVTM and CDR2 ANQGSEA.

This chain joins TRBV27 and TRBJ1-2; D gene uncertain. The germline V gene has CDR1 MNHEY and CDR2 SMNVEV (reference sequence). The V end lost 7 bases, the J end lost 6 bases, and 15 bases lay between the germline ends. The CDR3 sequence is 13 residues long. The CDR3 sequence is CASKDGELDGYTF. The DNA of the CDR3 is TGTGCCAGCAAGGACGGGGAATTAGATGGCTACACCTTC.

This clonotype was seen only a few times. V gene TRBV6-5 combines with J gene TRBJ2-7; tentative D call: TRBD2 (6 bases). Trimming removed 0 bases at V and 1 base at J, with 10 bases between. Germline V lookup: CDR1 MNHEY, CDR2 SVGAGI. The CDR3 length is 15 residues. In DNA, the CDR3 is TGTGCCAGCAGTTACTCGAGTAGCGGTTCCTACGAGCAGTACTTC. It codes for CASSYSSSGSYEQYF.

CDR3 in DNA: TGCAGTGCTAGAAGACTAGCGGGGGGGAGCAATGAGCAGTTCTTC. It specifies CSARRLAGGSNEQFF. The rearrangement joins TRBV20-1 to TRBJ2-1, with 14 bases that match TRBD2. Germline CDR1 DFQATT, CDR2 SNEGSKA (reference sequence). This CDR3 comprises 15 residues. The trim removed 2 bases at V and 6 bases at J, leaving 3 bases unmatched.

The rearrangement joins TRBV28 to TRBJ2-3; weak D call: TRBD1 (5 bases). V lost 5 bases to trimming and J lost 3 bases, with 12 bases between them. This CDR3 is 14 amino acids long. The germline V gene has CDR1 MDHEN and CDR2 SYDVKM. DNA for the CDR3: TGTGCCAGCAGTACCAGGGCTGGGACAGATACGCAGTATTTT. Translating gives CASSTRAGTDTQYF.

V and J are TRBV7-2 and TRBJ2-7; D call uncertain. Germline assignment: CDR1 SGHTA and CDR2 FQGNSA. Trimming left V 8 bases short and J 4 bases short, with 15 bases between. The CDR3 runs to 13 residues. CDR3 sequence: CASSPSSPYEQYF. CDR3 in DNA: TGTGCCAGCTCACCATCGAGCCCTTACGAGCAGTACTTC. Complete variable domain (other parts from reference TRBV7-2 and TRBJ2-7): GAGVSQSPSNKVTEKGKDVELRCDPISGHTALYWYRQSLGQGLEFLIYFQGNSAPDKSGLPSDRFSAERTGGSVSTLTIQRTQQEDSAVYLCASSPSSPYEQYFGPGTRLTVT.

The chain links TRBV20-1 to TRBJ2-7, with TRBD1 as a possible D gene (6 bases). Trimming stripped 0 bases from V and 9 bases from J, with 24 bases between. CDR1 is DFQATT, CDR2 SNEGSKA, per germline (reference sequence). This CDR3 is built from 16 residues. Here the CDR3 DNA reads TGCAGTGCTAGAGATACGAGAGGGGCAGGGGTGGCTGGGCAGTACTTC. This encodes CSARDTRGAGVAGQYF.

The V gene is TRBV12-3 or TRBV12-4, the J gene TRBJ1-6; D is possibly TRBD1 (5 bases). V lost 6 bases and J 9 bases, leaving 21 bases between the germline ends. This CDR3 spans 16 amino acids. CDR3 sequence reads: CASSHAPDSHGSPLHF. Here the CDR3 DNA reads TGTGCCAGCAGCCACGCTCCCGACAGTCATGGTTCACCCCTCCACTTT.

The chain links TRBV28 to TRBJ1-5; D unresolved. Per the germline V gene, CDR1 is MDHEN and CDR2 is SYDVKM. V lost 11 bases, J lost 1 base, and 12 bases lay in between. The CDR3 consists of 13 residues. This chain's CDR3 is CAGGVRSNQPQHF. The CDR3 region has the DNA TGTGCCGGCGGGGTCAGGAGCAATCAGCCCCAGCATTTT.

As to this clonotype: One end of the junction does not line up with germline, which may come from a read error. The genes are TRBV6-5 and TRBJ2-1; no firm D call. This CDR3 contains 12 residues. From germline, CDR1 is MNHEY and CDR2 SVGAGI. The CDR3 bases are TGTGCCAGCTCTAGTATAAACAATGAGCGGTTCTTC. This gives the protein CASSSINNERFF.

The genes are TRBV7-6 and TRBJ1-1; D might be TRBD1 (6 bases). Looked up from germline, CDR1 is SGHVS and CDR2 is FNYEAQ. V lost 5 bases and J 4 bases, leaving 11 bases between the germline ends. The CDR3 covers 13 residues. CDR3 nucleotide sequence: TGTGCCAGCAGCGCACAGGGTTTCACTGAAGCTTTCTTT. It is translated as CASSAQGFTEAFF.